The clone carrying this TCR beta chain was seen a few times. Authors' data handling: Amplification of reference gene primers provided the estimated nucleated cell counts. Data came from immunoSEQ multiplex PCR; TCRdb stores just in-frame clones and leaves some out. V and J calls and clone size are copied from that table; D and trimming were computed from the DNA. The sample lists 200,000 to 300,000 clones; around 85% were seen once. These data belong to a study of blood T cell repertoires in COVID-19. Study at large: The origin of the acute and convalescent COVID-19 samples was the United States, Italy and Spain. PBMCs, B-cell-depleted T cells, or T cells provided the cDNA or gDNA that made up the material.

Trimming took 0 bases from V and 0 from J, leaving 8 bases between them. Germline V gene sequence: CDR1 LGHNA, CDR2 YNFKEQ. The CDR3 sequence is 15 residues long. The chain is built from TRBV4-2 and TRBJ1-2, with D unresolved. The specimen sequenced was peripheral blood. The sequence derives from a woman aged 55-69 years with active or convalescent COVID-19. As DNA, the CDR3 is TGTGCCAGCAGCCAAGATCTTGGAGCTAACTATGGCTACACCTTC. Its translation: CASSQDLGANYGYTF.